The TCR beta chain under discussion was sequenced for a study of blood T cell repertoires in COVID-19. Study at large: Samples taken during acute and convalescent COVID-19 were collected in the United States, Italy and Spain.

Authors' methods: Cell counts per sample came from amplifying reference gene primers. Sequenced by immunoSEQ multiplex PCR; TCRdb stores in-frame clones only, minus some. Clone size and V and J calls were adopted from that table, with D and trimming inferred from the DNA. The sample has about 500,000 clones; roughly 90% are singletons. Cohort placement rested on clinical history that participants reported themselves. The J segment lost 5 bases and the V segment lost 2 bases, leaving 10 bases of the junction unmatched. CDR1 and CDR2 (germline): GTSNPN, SVGIG (reference sequence). The length of the CDR3 is 15 residues.

The sequenced sample was PBMCs or T cells enriched from blood (not recorded which). This clonotype was sampled from a young woman who had recovered from COVID-19. The V gene is TRBV30, the J gene TRBJ1-1; the match to TRBD1 covers 8 bases. CDR3 in amino acids: CAWSFSRQGITEAFF. Written as DNA, the CDR3 is TGTGCCTGGAGTTTCTCTAGACAGGGGATTACTGAAGCTTTCTTT. Full variable domain (outside the CDR3, taken from reference TRBV30 and TRBJ1-1): SQTIHQWPATLVQPVGSPLSLECTVEGTSNPNLYWYRQAAGRGLQLLFYSVGIGQISSEVPQNLSASRPQDRQFILSSKKLLLSDSGFYLCAWSFSRQGITEAFFGQGTRLTVV.